Below are 10 T cell receptor beta chains sequenced from a single sample in a study of siplizumab effects on memory and regulatory T cells. Clones were read by immunoSEQ multiplex PCR, and TCRdb kept only the in-frame ones, dropping some. The sample consists of roughly 120,000 clones, roughly 94% of them appearing once. The sample comprised non-Treg CD4+ T cells sorted from blood. The receptors were gathered from a human donor in good health.

The genes are TRBV19 and TRBJ1-3; TRBD1 might be the D (5 bases). This CDR3 is built from 18 residues. Germline V gene sequence: CDR1 LNHDA, CDR2 SQIVND (reference sequence). V lost 7 bases and J lost 0, with 22 bases in between. The CDR3: CASTFSWMRGDSGNTIYF. DNA of the CDR3: TGTGCCAGTACCTTTTCCTGGATGCGGGGGGACTCTGGAAACACCATATATTTT.

The gene calls are TRBV21-1 and TRBJ2-7; the table gives TRBD1 as D, unverified against the DNA. TRBV21-1 counts as a pseudogene. The CDR3 is 17 residues long. The CDR3 spells CASSKMSRQGQSYEQYF. As DNA, the CDR3 is TGTGCCAGCAGCAAGATGTCCCGACAGGGCCAGTCCTACGAGCAGTACTTC.

This chain joins TRBV6-5 and TRBJ1-2, with D maybe TRBD1 (5 bases). CDR1 is MNHEY and CDR2 is SVGAGI in the germline V gene. The CDR3 spans 14 residues. Between the trimmed V and J ends, which lost 2 bases and 2 bases, there was a span of 9 bases. The CDR3 bases are TGTGCCAGCAGTTACCGGCCAGGGAACTATGGCTACACCTTC. This translates into CASSYRPGNYGYTF.

This clone was seen a single time. In nucleotides, the CDR3 is TGTGCCAGCAGCTTAGTCCGCGGGATAGGGGCCAACGTCCTGACTTTC. Its protein is CASSLVRGIGANVLTF. The chain recombines TRBV11-2 with TRBJ2-6, with D maybe TRBD2 (6 bases). The CDR3 loop spans 16 amino acids. Trimming removed 1 base at V and 4 bases at J, with 11 bases between. CDR1 and CDR2 (germline): SGHAT, FQNNGV.

The rearrangement uses TRBV19 and TRBJ1-5; D is perhaps TRBD1 (6 bases). The germline V gene encodes CDR1 LNHDA and CDR2 SQIVND (reference sequence). CDR3 size: 13 residues. With 3 bases removed from V and 7 bases from J, the gap between germline ends came to 10 bases. The CDR3 spells CASSIEGGQPQHF. CDR3 DNA sequence: TGTGCCAGTAGTATTGAGGGGGGGCAGCCCCAGCATTTT.

The J gene is TRBJ2-3, the V gene TRBV5-4; 7 bases line up with TRBD2. CDR3 length: 15 amino acids. V shed 1 base and J 5 bases; nucleotides not matched to a gene: 7. Germline assignment: CDR1 SGHNT and CDR2 YYREEE (reference sequence). The CDR3 nucleotides are TGTGCCAGCAGCTTGAAGTTGGCGGGAGAAGATACGCAGTATTTT. Translating gives CASSLKLAGEDTQYF.

V gene TRBV19 combines with J gene TRBJ1-1, with a weak D call TRBD1 (5 bases). The germline V gene has CDR1 LNHDA and CDR2 SQIVND (reference sequence). Trimming removed 10 bases at V and 1 base at J, with 16 bases between. The CDR3 has 14 residues. The CDR3 here is CATGPLIPNTEAFF. The CDR3, as DNA: TGTGCCACGGGACCCCTGATCCCGAACACTGAAGCTTTCTTT.

This chain uses TRBV29-1 with TRBJ2-5, with D unresolved. The CDR3 totals 10 residues. The germline V gene has CDR1 SQVTM and CDR2 ANQGSEA. V lost 3 bases and J lost 3, with 2 bases in between. The CDR3 nucleotides read TGCAGCGTTGAGGAAGAGACCCAGTACTTC. It specifies CSVEEETQYF.

The CDR3 sequence is CATGTSVYEQYF. For the CDR3, the DNA is TGTGCCACCGGGACTAGCGTCTACGAGCAGTACTTC. The gene calls are TRBV25-1 and TRBJ2-7, with 10 bases lining up with TRBD2. Germline loops: CDR1 MGHDK, CDR2 SYGVNS. With V trimmed by 10 bases and J by 3 bases, 3 bases remained unmatched. This CDR3 region has 12 residues.

The J gene is TRBJ1-2, the V gene TRBV10-3; D uncertain. V was clipped by 5 bases and J by 2 bases, with 24 bases between them. Germline lookup yields CDR1 ENHRY and CDR2 SYGVKD. The CDR3 is 18 residues long. CDR3 protein: CAISPPRQDHGPNYGYTF. The CDR3 region has the DNA TGTGCCATCAGTCCCCCACGGCAGGACCATGGTCCCAACTATGGCTACACCTTC.